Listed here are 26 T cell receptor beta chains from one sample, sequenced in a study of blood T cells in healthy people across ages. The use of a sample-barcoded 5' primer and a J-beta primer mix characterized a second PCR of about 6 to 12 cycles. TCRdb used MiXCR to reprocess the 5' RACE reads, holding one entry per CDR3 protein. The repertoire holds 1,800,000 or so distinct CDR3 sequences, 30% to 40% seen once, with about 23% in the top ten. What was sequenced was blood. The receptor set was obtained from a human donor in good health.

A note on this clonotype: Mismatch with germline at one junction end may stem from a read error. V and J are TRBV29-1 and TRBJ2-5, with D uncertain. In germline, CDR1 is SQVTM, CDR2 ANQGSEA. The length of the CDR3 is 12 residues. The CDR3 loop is CSVEHAEEIQYF. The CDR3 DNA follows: TGCAGCGTTGAACACGCCGAAGAGATCCAGTACTTC.

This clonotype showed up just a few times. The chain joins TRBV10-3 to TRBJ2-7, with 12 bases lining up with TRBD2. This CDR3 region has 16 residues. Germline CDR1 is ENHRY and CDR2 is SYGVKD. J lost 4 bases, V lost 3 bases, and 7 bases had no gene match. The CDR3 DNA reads TGTGCCATCAGTGACGAAACTAGCGGGGGGCCTTACGAGCAGTACTTC. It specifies CAISDETSGGPYEQYF.

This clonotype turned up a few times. The CDR3 DNA is TGTGCCAGCAGTTCCCCGGGACAGGGGGCTACCTACGAGCAGTACTTC. Residues: CASSSPGQGATYEQYF. V is TRBV12-3 or TRBV12-4 and J is TRBJ2-7; 12 nucleotides line up with TRBD1. The CDR3 length is 16 residues. The J segment lost 2 bases and the V segment lost 4 bases, leaving 6 bases of the junction unmatched.

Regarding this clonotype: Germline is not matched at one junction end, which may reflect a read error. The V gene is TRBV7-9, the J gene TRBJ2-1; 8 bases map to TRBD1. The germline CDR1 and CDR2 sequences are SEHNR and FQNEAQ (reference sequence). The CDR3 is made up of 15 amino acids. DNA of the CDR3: TGTGCCAACAGCTTAGCGCCCGGACAGGGAAATGAGCAGTTCTTC. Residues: CANSLAPGQGNEQFF.

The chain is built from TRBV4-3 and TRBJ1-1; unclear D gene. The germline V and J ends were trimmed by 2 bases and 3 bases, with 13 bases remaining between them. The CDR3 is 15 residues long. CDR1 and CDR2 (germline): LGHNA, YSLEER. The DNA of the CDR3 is TGCGCCAGCAGCCAATTGCCCCAGGCGGACACTGAAGCTTTCTTT. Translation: CASSQLPQADTEAFF.

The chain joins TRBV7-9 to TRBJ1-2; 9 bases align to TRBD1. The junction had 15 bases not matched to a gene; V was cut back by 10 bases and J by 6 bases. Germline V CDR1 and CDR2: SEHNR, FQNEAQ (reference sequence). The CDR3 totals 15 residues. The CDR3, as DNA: TGTGCCACGTCCTACACAGACAGGGGGTTTGATGGCTACACCTTC. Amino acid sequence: CATSYTDRGFDGYTF.

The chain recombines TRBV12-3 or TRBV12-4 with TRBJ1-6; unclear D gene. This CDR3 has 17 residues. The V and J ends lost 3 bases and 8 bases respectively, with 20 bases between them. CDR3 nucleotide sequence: TGTGCCAGCAGTTTTATATCCATCGGGTCTGAGTATTCACCCCTCCACTTT. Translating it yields CASSFISIGSEYSPLHF.

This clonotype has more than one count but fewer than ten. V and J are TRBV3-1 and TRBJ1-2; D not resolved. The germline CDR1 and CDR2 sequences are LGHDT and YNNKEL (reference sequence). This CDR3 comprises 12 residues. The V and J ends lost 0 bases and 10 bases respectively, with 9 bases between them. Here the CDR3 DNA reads TGTGCCAGCAGCCAAGATCTTGTACACTACACCTTC. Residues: CASSQDLVHYTF.

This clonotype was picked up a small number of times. The CDR3, as DNA: TGTGCCACCAGGGACCACAGGGAGAGGGCTTTCTTT. Translated: CATRDHRERAFF. The chain uses TRBV24-1 and TRBJ1-1; D is possibly TRBD1 (6 bases). There are 12 residues in the CDR3. Trimming stripped 7 bases from V and 11 bases from J, with 16 bases between. From germline, CDR1 is KGHDR and CDR2 SFDVKD.

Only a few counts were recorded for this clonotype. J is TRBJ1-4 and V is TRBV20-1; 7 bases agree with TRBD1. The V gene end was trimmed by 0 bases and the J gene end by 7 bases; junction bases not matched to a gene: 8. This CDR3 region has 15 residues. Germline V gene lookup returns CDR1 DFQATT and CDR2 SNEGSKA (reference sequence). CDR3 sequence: CSARDDRAGPEKLFF. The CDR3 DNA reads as TGCAGTGCTAGAGATGACAGGGCCGGTCCTGAAAAACTGTTTTTT.

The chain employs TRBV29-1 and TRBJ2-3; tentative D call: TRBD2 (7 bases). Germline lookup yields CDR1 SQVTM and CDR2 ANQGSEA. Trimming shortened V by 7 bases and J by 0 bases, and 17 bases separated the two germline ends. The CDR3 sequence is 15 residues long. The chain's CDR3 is CSGTWGGHSTDTQYF. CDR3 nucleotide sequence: TGCAGCGGGACTTGGGGGGGGCATAGCACAGATACGCAGTATTTT.

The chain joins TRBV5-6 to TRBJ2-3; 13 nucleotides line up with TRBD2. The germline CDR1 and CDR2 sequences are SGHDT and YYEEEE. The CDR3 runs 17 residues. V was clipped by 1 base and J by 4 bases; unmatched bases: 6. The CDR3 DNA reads TGTGCCAGCAGCTTGCTCACTAGCGGGGGGGCCGCAGATACGCAGTATTTT. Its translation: CASSLLTSGGAADTQYF.

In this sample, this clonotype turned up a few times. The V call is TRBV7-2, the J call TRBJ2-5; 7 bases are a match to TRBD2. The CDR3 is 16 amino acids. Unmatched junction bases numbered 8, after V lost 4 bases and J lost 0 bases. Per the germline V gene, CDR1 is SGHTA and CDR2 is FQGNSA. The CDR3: CASSSRVLADQETQYF. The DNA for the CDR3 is TGTGCCAGCAGCTCTAGAGTTCTAGCGGACCAAGAGACCCAGTACTTC.

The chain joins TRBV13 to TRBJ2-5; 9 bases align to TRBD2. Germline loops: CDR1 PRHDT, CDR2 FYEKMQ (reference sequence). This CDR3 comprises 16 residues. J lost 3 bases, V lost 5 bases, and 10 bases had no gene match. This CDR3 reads CASSPPSGGMKETQYF. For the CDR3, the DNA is TGTGCCAGCAGCCCCCCCAGCGGGGGGATGAAAGAGACCCAGTACTTC.

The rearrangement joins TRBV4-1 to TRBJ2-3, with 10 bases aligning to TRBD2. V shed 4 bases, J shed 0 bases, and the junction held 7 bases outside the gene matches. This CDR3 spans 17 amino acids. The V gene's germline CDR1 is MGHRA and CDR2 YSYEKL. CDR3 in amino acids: CASSLQLAGHSTDTQYF. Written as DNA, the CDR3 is TGCGCCAGCAGCCTCCAACTAGCGGGGCATAGCACAGATACGCAGTATTTT.

CDR3 nucleotide sequence: TGTGCCAGCGGAAACGGACAGATACGGTTCTTC. As protein: CASGNGQIRFF. The rearrangement joins TRBV6-1 to TRBJ2-1, with TRBD1 as a possible D gene (6 bases). The length of the CDR3 is 11 residues. Per the germline V gene, CDR1 is MNHNS and CDR2 is SASEGT. The V gene lost 8 bases and the J gene lost 15 bases, with 17 bases spanning the gap.

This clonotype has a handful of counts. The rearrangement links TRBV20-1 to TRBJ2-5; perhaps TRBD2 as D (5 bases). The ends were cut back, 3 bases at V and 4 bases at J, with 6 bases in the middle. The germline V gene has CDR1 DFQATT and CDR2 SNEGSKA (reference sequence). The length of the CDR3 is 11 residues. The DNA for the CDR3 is TGCAGTGCTAGTGGGAGAGAGACCCAGTACTTC. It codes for CSASGRETQYF.

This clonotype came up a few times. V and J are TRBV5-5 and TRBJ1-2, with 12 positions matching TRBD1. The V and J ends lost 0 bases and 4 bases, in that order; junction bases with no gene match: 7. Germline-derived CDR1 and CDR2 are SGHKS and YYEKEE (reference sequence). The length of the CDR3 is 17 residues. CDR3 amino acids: CASSLVGTGGDGYGYTF. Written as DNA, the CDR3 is TGTGCCAGCAGCTTGGTTGGGACAGGGGGCGATGGCTATGGCTACACCTTC.

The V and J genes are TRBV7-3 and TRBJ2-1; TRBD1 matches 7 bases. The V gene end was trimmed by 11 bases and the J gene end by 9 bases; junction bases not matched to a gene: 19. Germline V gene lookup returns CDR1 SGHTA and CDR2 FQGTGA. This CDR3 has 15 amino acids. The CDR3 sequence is CAGGGRGLGYGEQFF. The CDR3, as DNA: TGTGCCGGCGGTGGTAGGGGGCTTGGGTATGGTGAGCAGTTCTTC.

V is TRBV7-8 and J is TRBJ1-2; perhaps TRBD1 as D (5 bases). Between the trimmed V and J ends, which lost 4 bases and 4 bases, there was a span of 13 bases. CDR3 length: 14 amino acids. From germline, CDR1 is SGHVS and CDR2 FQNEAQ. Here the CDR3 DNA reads TGTGCCAGCAGCTCCGCCGCAGGGAGCTATGGCTACACCTTC. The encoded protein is CASSSAAGSYGYTF.

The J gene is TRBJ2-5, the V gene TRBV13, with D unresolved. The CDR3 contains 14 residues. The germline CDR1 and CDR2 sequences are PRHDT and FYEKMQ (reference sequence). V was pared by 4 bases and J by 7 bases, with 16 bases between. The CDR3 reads CASSSSGAGGTQYF. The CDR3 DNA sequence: TGTGCCAGCAGCTCCTCGGGCGCCGGTGGGACCCAGTACTTC.

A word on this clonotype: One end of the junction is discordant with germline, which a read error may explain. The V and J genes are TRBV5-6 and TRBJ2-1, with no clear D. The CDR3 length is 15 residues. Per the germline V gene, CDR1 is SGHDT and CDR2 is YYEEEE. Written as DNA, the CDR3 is TGTGCCAGCAGCTTGGTGGGCTTCTCCTACAGTGAGCAGTTCTTC. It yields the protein CASSLVGFSYSEQFF.

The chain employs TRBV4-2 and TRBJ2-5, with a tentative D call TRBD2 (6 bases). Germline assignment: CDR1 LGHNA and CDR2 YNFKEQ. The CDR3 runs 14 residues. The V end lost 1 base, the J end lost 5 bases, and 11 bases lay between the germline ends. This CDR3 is CASSQVGGLETQYF. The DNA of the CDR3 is TGTGCCAGCAGCCAAGTCGGGGGTTTGGAGACCCAGTACTTC.

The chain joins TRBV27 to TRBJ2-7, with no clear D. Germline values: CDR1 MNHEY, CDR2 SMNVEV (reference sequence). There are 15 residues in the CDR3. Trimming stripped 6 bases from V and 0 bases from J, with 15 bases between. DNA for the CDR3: TGTGCCAGCAGCCAACTCACGGGTAGCTCCTACGAGCAGTACTTC. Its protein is CASSQLTGSSYEQYF.

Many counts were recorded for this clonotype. The CDR3 DNA sequence: TGTGCCAGCAGTTATCTCGTAGGGTCTTTCTATGGCTACACCTTC. Its protein is CASSYLVGSFYGYTF. The chain employs TRBV6-6 and TRBJ1-2; D unclear. This CDR3 comprises 15 residues. CDR1 MNHNY and CDR2 SVGAGI come from the germline V gene (reference sequence). The V end lost 3 bases, the J end lost 4 bases, and 15 bases lay between the germline ends.

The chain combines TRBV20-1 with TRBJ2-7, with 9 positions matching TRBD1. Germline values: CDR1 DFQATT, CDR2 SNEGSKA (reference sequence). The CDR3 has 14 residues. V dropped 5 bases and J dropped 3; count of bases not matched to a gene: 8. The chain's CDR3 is CSAQHTGGNYEQYF. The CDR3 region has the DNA TGCAGTGCTCAGCACACAGGGGGCAACTACGAGCAGTACTTC.